The 32 T cell receptor beta chains presented below share a single source sample, sequenced in a study of T cell responses to AZD1222 COVID-19 vaccine. Generated by immunoSEQ multiplex PCR, the TCRdb table keeps only in-frame clones and is missing some. The sample includes roughly 120,000 clones, 93% of them seen just once. The sample here was peripheral blood, taken on day 0 of AZD1222 vaccination. The receptors shown here come from an adult in good health.

This clone was detected once. The genes are TRBV10-3 and TRBJ2-3; no firm D call. The CDR3 contains 13 residues. V gave up 7 bases and J gave up 4 bases, with 12 bases separating them. From germline, CDR1 is ENHRY and CDR2 SYGVKD. CDR3 nucleotides: TGTGCCATCACCGGCGTCTCTCCAGATACGCAGTATTTT. The encoded protein is CAITGVSPDTQYF.

This chain uses TRBV20-1 with TRBJ2-3, with 7 nucleotides matching TRBD1. The germline CDR1 and CDR2 sequences are DFQATT and SNEGSKA (reference sequence). With V trimmed by 5 bases and J by 6 bases, 2 bases remained unmatched. This CDR3 contains 11 residues. The CDR3 reads CSAAQGDTQYF. CDR3 in DNA: TGCAGTGCTGCACAGGGGGATACGCAGTATTTT.

The chain carries TRBV10-3 and TRBJ2-1, with 14 nucleotides matching TRBD2. Germline CDR1 is ENHRY and CDR2 is SYGVKD. V was clipped by 6 bases and J by 6 bases; unmatched bases: 4. CDR3 length: 15 amino acids. This CDR3 reads CAIRVGTSGGNEQFF. CDR3 sequence (DNA): TGTGCCATCAGGGTCGGGACTAGCGGGGGCAATGAGCAGTTCTTC.

CDR3 DNA sequence: TGTGCCAGCAGCTTGGGGGGGCCGGGGGACGAGCAGTACTTC. The encoded protein is CASSLGGPGDEQYF. J is TRBJ2-7 and V is TRBV5-8, with D possibly being TRBD1 or TRBD2 (6 bases each). V was trimmed by 0 bases and J by 5 bases, leaving 12 bases between them. The CDR3 covers 14 residues. CDR1 and CDR2 from the germline V gene are SGHTS and YDEGEE.

The chain combines TRBV30 with TRBJ2-7, with D possibly being TRBD2 (5 bases). Trimming took 2 bases from V and 10 from J, leaving 12 bases between them. This CDR3 is built from 11 residues. The germline CDR1 and CDR2 sequences are GTSNPN and SVGIG (reference sequence). The CDR3 is CAWSRSGAQYF. The DNA of the CDR3 is TGTGCCTGGAGTAGAAGCGGCGCCCAGTACTTC.

The chain carries TRBV19 and TRBJ2-1; D might be TRBD2 (6 bases). The germline gives CDR1 LNHDA, CDR2 SQIVND (reference sequence). The CDR3 is 15 amino acids. Trimming stripped 3 bases from V and 6 bases from J, with 15 bases between. In nucleotides, the CDR3 is TGTGCCAGTAGTATTTGGGGGGTAGGGGCCAATGAGCAGTTCTTC. Translated: CASSIWGVGANEQFF. The full variable domain, rest sourced from reference TRBV19 and TRBJ2-1, is DGGITQSPKYLFRKEGQNVTLSCEQNLNHDAMYWYRQDPGQGLRLIYYSQIVNDFQKGDIAEGYSVSREKKESFPLTVTSAQKNPTAFYLCASSIWGVGANEQFFGPGTRLTVL.

The chain combines TRBV6-1 with TRBJ1-4; 7 bases match TRBD1. Germline lookup yields CDR1 MNHNS and CDR2 SASEGT. CDR3 size: 15 residues. The ends lost 2 bases at V and 8 bases at J; junction bases unmatched: 8. CDR3 DNA sequence: TGTGCCAGCAGTGAATTTGGTAGGGGGCTAGAAAAACTGTTTTTT. Its protein is CASSEFGRGLEKLFF.

The V and J genes are TRBV29-1 and TRBJ2-2; D might be TRBD1 (6 bases). Trimming pared 6 bases from V and 8 bases from J, leaving 16 bases between. Per the germline V gene, CDR1 is SQVTM and CDR2 is ANQGSEA. This CDR3 comprises 13 residues. The CDR3 loop is CSVDRRGTGELFF. Here the CDR3 DNA reads TGCAGCGTCGATCGAAGAGGGACAGGGGAGCTGTTTTTT.

The J gene is TRBJ2-4, the V gene TRBV15; possibly TRBD1 or TRBD2 for D (5 bases each). This CDR3 spans 16 amino acids. The V and J ends lost 4 bases and 8 bases respectively, with 21 bases between them. Germline values: CDR1 LNHNV, CDR2 YYDKDF (reference sequence). The chain's CDR3 is CATSKGPPKGEDIQYF. The CDR3 DNA reads as TGTGCCACCAGCAAGGGGCCTCCAAAGGGAGAGGACATTCAGTACTTC.

The rearrangement uses TRBV7-9 and TRBJ1-2, with 7 nucleotides matching TRBD1. V was pared by 3 bases and J by 4 bases, with 8 bases of the junction left unmatched. The CDR3 has 15 residues. Germline CDR1 SEHNR, CDR2 FQNEAQ (reference sequence). CDR3 region: CASSLVGNRGYGYTF. The CDR3 region has the DNA TGTGCCAGCAGCTTGGTAGGAAACAGGGGCTATGGCTACACCTTC.

A word on this clone: Different DNA sequences within this sample yield the same CDR3. V usage is TRBV5-1 and J usage is TRBJ2-1, with TRBD2 identical over 7 bases. The V and J ends lost 0 bases and 3 bases, in that order; junction bases with no gene match: 3. The germline V gene has CDR1 SGHRS and CDR2 YFSETQ. CDR3 size: 15 residues. The CDR3 bases are TGCGCCAGCAGCTTGGGGACTAGTGGCTACAATGAGCAGTTCTTC. It yields the protein CASSLGTSGYNEQFF.

The V and J genes are TRBV18 and TRBJ1-6, with TRBD1 matching over 8 bases. This CDR3 contains 15 residues. J gave up 8 bases and V 4 bases, and 7 bases lay outside the gene matches. Germline V gives CDR1 KGHSH, CDR2 LQKENI. This CDR3 reads CASSQDREVDSPLHF. The CDR3 DNA reads TGTGCCAGCTCACAGGACAGGGAGGTCGATTCACCCCTCCACTTT.

This clone was seen just once. The chain is built from TRBV7-6 and TRBJ2-3, with 12 bases identical to TRBD2. CDR1 is SGHVS and CDR2 is FNYEAQ in the germline V gene. The CDR3 consists of 17 residues. V shed 4 bases and J 5 bases; nucleotides not matched to a gene: 10. The CDR3 loop reads CASSSRTSGKMKDTQYF. In nucleotides, the CDR3 is TGTGCCAGCAGCTCTCGGACTAGCGGGAAAATGAAAGATACGCAGTATTTT.

The genes are TRBV5-1 and TRBJ1-6, with 8 nucleotides matching TRBD1. V lost 4 bases to trimming and J lost 12 bases; unmatched junction nucleotides: 6. The CDR3 consists of 13 residues. Germline CDR1 and CDR2: SGHRS and YFSETQ. The CDR3 is CASSRGQGLPLHF. The CDR3 nucleotides read TGCGCCAGCAGCCGTGGACAGGGATTACCCCTCCACTTT.

This chain links TRBV4-1 with TRBJ1-1; weak D call: TRBD1 (6 bases). Between the trimmed V and J ends, which lost 1 base and 3 bases, there was a span of 9 bases. The CDR3 sequence is 14 residues long. Per the germline V gene, CDR1 is MGHRA and CDR2 is YSYEKL. CDR3 DNA: TGCGCCAGCAGCCAAGTGGAGGGGGACACTGAAGCTTTCTTT. Protein product: CASSQVEGDTEAFF.

This sequence joins TRBV27 and TRBJ2-7; D tentatively fits TRBD1 or TRBD2 (5 bases each). This CDR3 comprises 14 residues. Germline V CDR1 and CDR2: MNHEY, SMNVEV (reference sequence). V dropped 6 bases and J dropped 2 bases, with 14 bases sitting between them. CDR3 region: CASRRRAGPYEQYF. The CDR3 nucleotides are TGTGCCAGCAGACGCAGGGCGGGTCCCTACGAGCAGTACTTC.

The chain combines TRBV7-6 with TRBJ1-1; no reliable D call. Germline V CDR1 and CDR2: SGHVS, FNYEAQ. Trimming stripped 11 bases from V and 1 base from J, with 14 bases between. The CDR3 has 13 residues. Here the CDR3 DNA reads TGTGCCTCCCTTAAAACAGAGAACACTGAAGCTTTCTTT. This translates into CASLKTENTEAFF.

This chain links TRBV6-5 with TRBJ1-1; D is unclear. Between the trimmed V and J ends, which lost 7 bases and 1 base, there was a span of 10 bases. Germline values: CDR1 MNHEY, CDR2 SVGAGI. The CDR3 has 13 residues. CDR3: CASTGPRNTEAFF. For the CDR3, the DNA is TGTGCCAGCACCGGACCTCGGAACACTGAAGCTTTCTTT.

The chain carries TRBV6-5 and TRBJ1-2, with D uncertain. Germline CDR1 reads MNHEY; CDR2 reads SVGAGI. Trimming removed 1 base at V and 4 bases at J, with 16 bases between. The CDR3 length is 16 residues. CDR3 in amino acids: CASSYYRQKGAYGYTF. The CDR3 DNA reads TGTGCCAGCAGTTACTACAGACAAAAGGGAGCCTATGGCTACACCTTC.

The rearrangement links TRBV7-9 to TRBJ2-7, with D unclear. The CDR3 is 18 amino acids. Per the germline V gene, CDR1 is SEHNR and CDR2 is FQNEAQ (reference sequence). V was pared by 0 bases and J by 2 bases, with 20 bases between. The CDR3, as DNA: TGTGCCAGCAGCTTAGCGATAGGAACAGCCCCTGCCCCCTACGAGCAGTACTTC. This encodes CASSLAIGTAPAPYEQYF. Based on the CDR3 plus reference TRBV7-9 and TRBJ2-7, the full variable domain is DTGVSQNPRHKITKRGQNVTFRCDPISEHNRLYWYRQTLGQGPEFLTYFQNEAQLEKSRLLSDRFSAERPKGSFSTLEIQRTEQGDSAMYLCASSLAIGTAPAPYEQYFGPGTRLTVT.

The chain couples TRBV3-1 (or the pseudogene TRBV3-2) to TRBJ2-5; a possible D gene is TRBD1 (6 bases). The CDR3 totals 15 residues. In germline, CDR1 is LGHDT, CDR2 YNNKEL (reference sequence). V was clipped by 3 bases and J by 5 bases, with 16 bases between them. The CDR3 spells CASSHPPGTGETQYF. Here the CDR3 DNA reads TGTGCCAGCAGCCATCCGCCGGGAACAGGGGAGACCCAGTACTTC.

The chain is built from TRBV5-1 and TRBJ2-3, with 14 nucleotides matching TRBD2. The CDR3 covers 17 residues. V gave up 4 bases and J gave up 4 bases; unmatched junction bases: 8. CDR1 and CDR2 (germline): SGHRS, YFSETQ. The CDR3, as DNA: TGCGCCAGCAGCCCCCCGGGGACTAGCGGGAGCTCAGATACGCAGTATTTT. This translates into CASSPPGTSGSSDTQYF.

The chain has TRBV28 and TRBJ2-2; 9 nucleotides align to TRBD1. Germline V gives CDR1 MDHEN, CDR2 SYDVKM. The V gene end was trimmed by 3 bases and the J gene end by 6 bases; junction bases not matched to a gene: 5. The CDR3 extends over 15 amino acids. The CDR3 sequence: CASSFGTGYSGELFF. Here the CDR3 DNA reads TGTGCCAGCAGTTTCGGGACAGGGTACTCCGGGGAGCTGTTTTTT.

The chain has TRBV7-9 and TRBJ1-5; 8 bases fit TRBD1. Germline V CDR1 and CDR2: SEHNR, FQNEAQ (reference sequence). This CDR3 contains 15 residues. V was pared by 2 bases and J by 1 base, with 1 base of the junction left unmatched. In DNA form, the CDR3 reads TGTGCCAGCAGCTTACAGGGGGCGAGCAATCAGCCCCAGCATTTT. It yields the protein CASSLQGASNQPQHF.

V usage is TRBV3-1 (or the pseudogene TRBV3-2) and J usage is TRBJ2-3; 8 positions match TRBD2. Germline trimming cut 4 bases from V and 3 bases from J; bases unmatched to any gene: 9. The CDR3 is 16 residues long. CDR1 and CDR2 from the germline V gene are LGHDT and YNNKEL (reference sequence). In DNA form, the CDR3 reads TGTGCCAGCAGCCCGACTAGCGCCAGAGGGACAGATACGCAGTATTTT. Translating gives CASSPTSARGTDTQYF.

V is TRBV27 and J is TRBJ1-2; perhaps TRBD1 as D (6 bases). Trimming cost V 2 bases and J 4 bases, with 14 bases left between them. CDR1 is MNHEY and CDR2 is SMNVEV in the germline V gene (reference sequence). CDR3 length equals 15 residues. The CDR3 reads CASSLIPQGLYGYTF. DNA of the CDR3: TGTGCCAGCAGTTTAATTCCACAGGGACTCTATGGCTACACCTTC.

The chain links TRBV18 to TRBJ1-1; D is uncertain. Germline V lookup: CDR1 KGHSH, CDR2 LQKENI. V was pared by 6 bases and J by 7 bases, with 21 bases between. The CDR3 has 15 amino acids. CDR3 in amino acids: CASSTTRGIGFEAFF. CDR3 in DNA: TGTGCCAGCTCTACCACCCGGGGTATTGGCTTTGAAGCTTTCTTT.

This sequence joins TRBV19 and TRBJ2-1; the D is unclear. Germline V lookup: CDR1 LNHDA, CDR2 SQIVND (reference sequence). This CDR3 is built from 13 residues. Between the trimmed V and J ends, which lost 5 bases and 4 bases, there was a span of 9 bases. The DNA of the CDR3 is TGTGCCAGTAGTGGAAACAGTTACAATGAGCAGTTCTTC. Translated: CASSGNSYNEQFF.

V gene TRBV5-1 combines with J gene TRBJ2-7, with D tentatively TRBD1 (6 bases). Trimming took 3 bases from V and 6 from J, leaving 16 bases between them. CDR1 is SGHRS, CDR2 YFSETQ, per germline. The CDR3 is made up of 14 amino acids. For the CDR3, the DNA is TGCGCCAGCAGCTGGGGACAACCCCAGGGCGAGCAGTACTTC. Its protein is CASSWGQPQGEQYF.

V usage is TRBV7-2 and J usage is TRBJ1-6, with D possibly matching TRBD1 (6 bases). Germline V gene data show CDR1 as SGHTA and CDR2 as FQGNSA. V was clipped by 1 base and J by 9 bases, with 16 bases between them. This CDR3 is built from 16 residues. DNA of the CDR3: TGTGCCAGCAGCTTAGTTCAAAGAGGGGGTGGTTCACCCCTCCACTTT. This gives the protein CASSLVQRGGGSPLHF.

The rearrangement joins TRBV6-5 to TRBJ1-2; a weak D match, TRBD1 (5 bases). The CDR3 spans 15 residues. Per germline, CDR1 MNHEY and CDR2 SVGAGI. Trimming cost V 5 bases and J 2 bases, with 15 bases left between them. This CDR3 is CASSPLWGENYGYTF. DNA of the CDR3: TGTGCCAGCAGTCCCTTGTGGGGCGAGAACTATGGCTACACCTTC.

The gene calls are TRBV4-2 and TRBJ1-1, with a weak D call TRBD1 (5 bases). The CDR3 has 15 residues. Trimming pared 0 bases from V and 0 bases from J, leaving 8 bases between. Per germline, CDR1 LGHNA and CDR2 YNFKEQ. The DNA for the CDR3 is TGTGCCAGCAGCCAAGATAGGGGTGTGAACACTGAAGCTTTCTTT. Translated: CASSQDRGVNTEAFF.